This TCR beta chain was recovered during a study of B cell selection in AIRE deficiency (dated by TCRdb to between 2018 and 2020). Broadly, across the study: Researchers compared TCRbeta repertoires of sorted blood CD4+ conventional T cells and regulatory T cells in AIRE-deficient patients with those in healthy controls. The TCR-sequenced cohort comprised roughly five AIRE-deficient APECED patients and roughly five healthy control donors. The research as a whole found: Among roughly 3,700 shared Treg TCRbeta sequences, over 30% were found to be shared only among healthy donors and 9% to 9.5% only among patients, suggesting that Treg selection is less efficient in the absence of AIRE. In AIRE-deficient patients, Tconv and Treg cells had TCRBV gene usage, CDR3 length and TCR diversity comparable to those in healthy donors. About 30.6% of the Treg TCRbeta sequences shared among healthy donors were detected in patient Tconv cells, suggesting that Treg-biased clones are diverted into the Tconv compartment. Only TCRbeta chains were sequenced, and 36.6% of the Treg sequences shared among healthy donors were also detected in healthy Tconv cells, possibly owing to differing TCRalpha chains. Shared Treg sequences had shorter CDR3s, which reflects a bias toward rearrangements containing few non-templated nucleotide insertions.

CD4+CD127+ cells were sorted as the conventional CD4 T cell population. APECED syndrome was present in the AIRE-deficient patients. Tconv and Treg cells for TCRbeta sequencing were sorted on a FACSAria flow cytometer. The sorted cells were collected in 5-ml round-bottom polystyrene tubes, and the dry cell pellets were frozen at -80 degrees C prior to sequencing. Concerning this clone: This receptor's antigen is unknown. Per-base quality was not reported, and no clone a single base away is much larger than it.

TCRbeta chain sequencing was performed with the immunoSEQ platform. As for the authors' bioinformatics: When conventional T cell repertoires were pooled, patients gave 110,000 or so distinct in-frame TCRbeta sequences, while healthy donors gave 13.4x10^4. Treg TCRbeta sequences found in two or more individuals were classed as public, and these public Treg TCRbeta sequences were then looked for in Tconv repertoires. Differences between groups were assessed by Mann-Whitney U tests with Bonferroni-Dunn correction in GraphPad Prism 7.03. TCRdb's version of the immuneACCESS table is confined to in-frame rearrangements and falls short of the full clone set. An unresolved V gene accounts for under half of the shortfall where checked; the remainder is of unknown origin. For V, J and clone size, that table is used; D and trimming come from the DNA. Counted in this sample were about 24,000 clones; just under 97% of them appeared once. Just over 0.2% of the sample comes from the top ten.

Inclusive of the bounding cysteine and phenylalanine, the CDR3 is 11 residues long. The kept DNA is CDR3 alone, 33 bases in frame from the first base. A distance of 6 bases separates the germline ends of V and J, which lose 5 bases and 5 bases respectively. According to the germline V gene (reference sequence), CDR1 reads LNHDA and CDR2 reads SQIVND. Sequencing was carried out using conventional CD4+ T cells sorted from PBMCs. This TCR was recovered from a human donor with AIRE deficiency. Recombination connected TRBV19 to TRBJ1-2; the D gene identity is not certain. CDR3 reads: CASSDLYGYTF. The bases read TGTGCCAGTAGTGACCTTTATGGCTACACCTTC.